This TCR beta chain was recorded in a study of vaccination and CD4 T cells after COVID-19. As for the study in general: Sampling post-COVID took place a median 101 days after diagnosis (range 35 to 161).

The Oncomine TCR Beta short-read assay was what sequenced the DNA obtained from cultured CD4+ T cells. Once CD4+ T cells had been cultured, genomic DNA was extracted from them. TCRdb redid the calling of the PCR reads with MiXCR, one entry per CDR3 protein. The sample has 20,000 to 25,000 distinct CDR3 sequences, more than 25% seen once. Germline CDR1 reads MDHEN; CDR2 reads SYDVKM. The V gene end was trimmed by 10 bases and the J gene end by 3 bases; junction bases not matched to a gene: 9. The CDR3 runs 14 residues. Time point reported: late sampling 161 to 241 days after vaccination in a few convalescent patients. Treatment defined: roughly 10-day PBMC culture with coronavirus spike peptide pools or control peptides (ViraFEST assay). With regard to this clonotype: What it binds is unknown.

The source of this sequence is a human donor who had recovered from COVID-19. The rearrangement uses TRBV28 and TRBJ1-5; TRBD1 aligns across 7 bases. The sequencing used CD4+ T cells from blood, cultured in vitro, collected about 7 months after SARS-CoV-2 vaccination. The chain's CDR3 is CAIQGIEPNQPQHF. For the CDR3, the DNA is TGTGCCATACAGGGGATTGAGCCCAATCAGCCCCAGCATTTT.